These T cell receptor beta chains were read from a single sample in a study of blood T cell repertoires in COVID-19. Assay used: immunoSEQ multiplex PCR; TCRdb lists only in-frame clones, some missing. The table records 250,000 to 350,000 clones, roughly 84% of them present only once. Material: peripheral blood. The receptors were gathered from a human donor with COVID-19, enrolled during active disease. The donor label of this sample is uncertain. Each CDR3 is given with its conserved first and last residue. The order of the fields is D gene, J gene, V gene, CDR3 DNA, CDR3 protein. D genes are given only for firm matches.

.,TRBJ1-2,TRBV7-9,TGTGCCAGCAGCTTTGGGGGCGGCGGCTATGGCTACACCTTC,CASSFGGGGYGYTF
TRBD1,TRBJ1-2,TRBV9,TGTGCCAGCAGCGCCACAGGGGCCTCGCCCTATGGCTACACCTTC,CASSATGASPYGYTF
TRBD1,TRBJ1-2,TRBV19,TGTGCCAGTAGTATTGGGACAGGGGGCTTTTATGGCTACACCTTC,CASSIGTGGFYGYTF
.,TRBJ2-1,TRBV14,TGTGCCAGCTCGCGGTCGTCTCCCTACAATGAGCAGTTCTTC,CASSRSSPYNEQFF
TRBD2,TRBJ2-7,TRBV6-6,TGTGCCAGCAGTTCGGCGGGCGGGAGAACGAACGAGCAGTACTTC,CASSSAGGRTNEQYF
.,TRBJ2-7,TRBV28,TGTGCCAGCGGGACTCTGCCCTACGAGCAGTACTTC,CASGTLPYEQYF
TRBD1,TRBJ1-3,TRBV7-8,TGTGCCAGCAGCACGGACAGGGTTGGAAACACCATATATTTT,CASSTDRVGNTIYF
.,TRBJ2-5,TRBV27,TGTGCCAGCAGTCCTCTCGGAGAGACCCAGTACTTC,CASSPLGETQYF
.,TRBJ1-6,TRBV27,TGTGCCAGCAGTTTATCGCCAGGGTTGAATTCACCCCTCCACTTT,CASSLSPGLNSPLHF
.,TRBJ1-5,TRBV29-1,TGCAGCGTTGCCTGGGGGGGTGAGGGTCAGCCCCAGCATTTT,CSVAWGGEGQPQHF